This T cell receptor (beta chain) appears in the sequencing data of a study of T cells after yellow fever vaccination. This clonotype was recorded at least ten times. TCRdb passed the 5' RACE reads through MiXCR, listing each CDR3 protein once. The table lists about 170,000 distinct CDR3 sequences, 11% of them singletons, with roughly a third in the top ten. The CDR3 consists of 11 residues. From germline, CDR1 is SGHTA and CDR2 FQGNSA. The V end lost 5 bases, the J end lost 6 bases, and 8 bases lay between the germline ends. The chain joins TRBV7-2 to TRBJ2-7; D is unclear. The sequence came from a man aged 18 to 29 who received the YFV17D yellow fever vaccine. The sample was CD8+ T cells sorted from PBMCs, taken 15 days after the yellow fever booster vaccination. The CDR3 region is CASSLLVEQYF. The CDR3 bases are TGTGCCAGCAGCCTCCTAGTCGAGCAGTACTTC.